One and the same sample provided the 18 T cell receptor beta chains below, sequenced in a study of blood T cell repertoires in COVID-19 (dated by TCRdb to the early 2020s). Receptor libraries were prepared by the immunoSEQ multiplex PCR assay. The immuneACCESS repertoire file appears here via TCRdb, limited to in-frame rearrangements. These files lack a portion of the clones; in checked studies, under half of the deficit traces to unresolved V genes, and the cause of the others is not known. This sample gives some 350,000 clones in total; 70% to 90% of them show up just once. Less than 3.5% of the sample comes from the top ten. Specimen: peripheral blood. The receptor source for this set is a human donor in a cohort sampled during active COVID-19.

The chain couples TRBV24-1 to TRBJ2-7; 7 positions match TRBD2. J gave up 6 bases and V 5 bases, and 6 bases lay outside the gene matches. Germline V CDR1 and CDR2: KGHDR, SFDVKD. The CDR3 runs 13 residues. The CDR3 loop reads CATSATRGSEQYF. DNA of the CDR3: TGTGCCACCAGTGCGACTCGCGGGAGCGAGCAGTACTTC.

This clone was seen a handful of times. The V call is TRBV30, the J call TRBJ2-3; weak D call: TRBD2 (5 bases). V was clipped by 8 bases and J by 3 bases, with 18 bases between them. From germline, CDR1 is GTSNPN and CDR2 SVGIG (reference sequence). This CDR3 has 14 amino acids. The CDR3 reads CAVSGWLDTDTQYF. The CDR3 region has the DNA TGTGCCGTGTCGGGGTGGTTAGATACAGATACGCAGTATTTT.

The sample holds a few counts of this clone. The V call is TRBV14, the J call TRBJ1-1, with no clear D. Germline CDR1 SGHDN, CDR2 FVKESK. This CDR3 is 13 amino acids long. Trimming took off 6 bases at V and 4 bases at J, with 12 bases between the two ends. The CDR3 DNA sequence: TGTGCCAGCAGTAAGGGCCGGGGCACTGAAGCTTTCTTT. As protein: CASSKGRGTEAFF. The whole variable domain, remainder taken from reference TRBV14 and TRBJ1-1, is EAGVTQFPSHSVIEKGQTVTLRCDPISGHDNLYWYRRVMGKEIKFLLHFVKESKQDESGMPNNRFLAERTGGTYSTLKVQPAELEDSGVYFCASSKGRGTEAFFGQGTRLTVV.

V and J are TRBV6-5 and TRBJ2-7; TRBD1 matches 8 bases. The V and J ends lost 10 bases and 4 bases, in that order; junction bases with no gene match: 15. This CDR3 is 15 amino acids long. Germline V gene data show CDR1 as MNHEY and CDR2 as SVGAGI. CDR3 region: CAIQLDGQGAYEQYF. The CDR3 DNA reads as TGTGCCATCCAGCTAGACGGGCAGGGGGCTTACGAGCAGTACTTC.

J is TRBJ2-5 and V is TRBV6-5; D is unresolved. CDR3 length equals 13 residues. V lost 7 bases to trimming and J lost 5 bases, with 14 bases between them. Germline V gene data show CDR1 as MNHEY and CDR2 as SVGAGI. The CDR3 nucleotides read TGTGCCAGCAAGTTTGCAATTGCGGAGACCCAGTACTTC. This gives the protein CASKFAIAETQYF.

This clone was observed a single time. This chain links TRBV30 with TRBJ2-6; TRBD1 aligns across 7 bases. V shed 4 bases and J 1 base; nucleotides not matched to a gene: 13. CDR3 length: 18 amino acids. Germline CDR1 is GTSNPN and CDR2 is SVGIG (reference sequence). The CDR3 region is CAWTRTGATLSGANVLTF. The CDR3 nucleotides read TGTGCCTGGACGAGAACAGGGGCTACCCTATCTGGGGCCAACGTCCTGACTTTC. The full variable domain, with the rest looked up from reference TRBV30 and TRBJ2-6, is SQTIHQWPATLVQPVGSPLSLECTVEGTSNPNLYWYRQAAGRGLQLLFYSVGIGQISSEVPQNLSASRPQDRQFILSSKKLLLSDSGFYLCAWTRTGATLSGANVLTFGAGSRLTVL.

This clone was observed a single time. This chain uses TRBV15 with TRBJ2-5; 9 bases agree with TRBD2. The CDR3 is 17 amino acids. Germline CDR1 LNHNV, CDR2 YYDKDF (reference sequence). With 0 bases clipped from V and 5 bases from J, the junction kept 10 bases outside the gene matches. CDR3 residues: CATSRDLSSGLAETQYF. The CDR3 region has the DNA TGTGCCACCAGCAGAGACCTTAGTAGTGGACTAGCGGAGACCCAGTACTTC.

The chain employs TRBV18 and TRBJ2-2; maybe TRBD2 (5 bases). Germline V gives CDR1 KGHSH, CDR2 LQKENI. The V gene lost 6 bases and the J gene lost 1 base, with 12 bases spanning the gap. This CDR3 has 15 residues. This CDR3 reads CASSPVRGNTGELFF. As DNA, the CDR3 is TGTGCCAGCTCCCCTGTTCGGGGGAACACCGGGGAGCTGTTTTTT.

This chain connects TRBV18 to TRBJ2-1, with 15 bases identical to TRBD2. Germline V lookup: CDR1 KGHSH, CDR2 LQKENI. Trimming at V came to 5 bases and at J to 7 bases, leaving 3 bases not matched to a gene. The CDR3 spans 15 residues. The CDR3 bases are TGTGCCAGCTCAGACGGACTAGCGGGGGGGAATGAGCAGTTCTTC. Translated: CASSDGLAGGNEQFF.

The chain couples TRBV7-9 to TRBJ1-6, with D possibly being TRBD1 (6 bases). Between the trimmed V and J ends, which lost 7 bases and 0 bases, there was a span of 13 bases. The CDR3 covers 16 residues. Per the germline V gene, CDR1 is SEHNR and CDR2 is FQNEAQ (reference sequence). The CDR3 reads CASTPTGISYNSPLHF. Here the CDR3 DNA reads TGTGCCAGCACCCCAACAGGGATCTCCTATAATTCACCCCTCCACTTT. The variable domain in full, completed from reference TRBV7-9 and TRBJ1-6, reads DTGVSQNPRHKITKRGQNVTFRCDPISEHNRLYWYRQTLGQGPEFLTYFQNEAQLEKSRLLSDRFSAERPKGSFSTLEIQRTEQGDSAMYLCASTPTGISYNSPLHFGNGTRLTVT.

CDR3 in amino acids: CTSGGTVMNTEAFF. For the CDR3, the DNA is TGCACCAGCGGGGGGACAGTAATGAACACTGAAGCTTTCTTT. This chain uses TRBV1 with TRBJ1-1; the tabulated D call, TRBD1, remains unverified against the DNA. TRBV1 is termed a pseudogene. This CDR3 has 14 residues.

V and J are TRBV15 and TRBJ2-7; D call uncertain. V lost 0 bases and J lost 6, with 9 bases in between. CDR1 and CDR2 (germline): LNHNV, YYDKDF (reference sequence). The CDR3 length is 13 residues. CDR3 region: CATSREGKSEQYF. The CDR3 nucleotides are TGTGCCACCAGCAGAGAGGGCAAGTCCGAGCAGTACTTC.

The CDR3 loop is CASSIGDRYGYTF. CDR3 nucleotides: TGTGCCAGTAGTATAGGCGACAGGTATGGCTACACCTTC. The J gene is TRBJ1-2, the V gene TRBV19; TRBD1 is a possible D gene (6 bases). The CDR3 extends over 13 amino acids. In germline, CDR1 is LNHDA, CDR2 SQIVND (reference sequence). The germline V and J ends were trimmed by 1 base and 5 bases, with 8 bases remaining between them.

The J gene is TRBJ2-1, the V gene TRBV19, with D perhaps TRBD2 (6 bases). Germline V lookup: CDR1 LNHDA, CDR2 SQIVND (reference sequence). This CDR3 has 13 residues. V was shortened by 6 bases and J by 3 bases, with 9 bases between the two germline ends. The CDR3 DNA reads as TGTGCCAGTAGCGCGGGATACTACAATGAGCAGTTCTTC. This gives the protein CASSAGYYNEQFF.

V usage is TRBV19 and J usage is TRBJ2-5, with D tentatively TRBD2 (5 bases). The germline V and J ends were trimmed by 6 bases and 3 bases, with 8 bases remaining between them. The CDR3 is made up of 12 amino acids. Looked up from germline, CDR1 is LNHDA and CDR2 is SQIVND (reference sequence). The CDR3 spells CASRGSEETQYF. The CDR3 nucleotides are TGTGCCAGTAGGGGGAGCGAAGAGACCCAGTACTTC.

The J gene is TRBJ1-3, the V gene TRBV9; tentatively, D is TRBD1 (5 bases). V lost 3 bases and J lost 0, with 13 bases in between. Germline-derived CDR1 and CDR2 are SGDLS and YYNGEE. This CDR3 region has 16 residues. For the CDR3, the DNA is TGTGCCAGCAGCGGGGGGGACGGCCCCTCTGGAAACACCATATATTTT. Its translation: CASSGGDGPSGNTIYF.

This clone was found a few times. CDR3 sequence (DNA): TGTGCCAGCAGTGAAGTCGGAGCCGCCTATGGCTACACCTTC. Translated, it gives CASSEVGAAYGYTF. The J gene is TRBJ1-2, the V gene TRBV6-1; D remains unclear. The CDR3 consists of 14 residues. Per germline, CDR1 MNHNS and CDR2 SASEGT. V lost 1 base, J lost 4 bases, and 10 bases lay in between.

This clone was seen just once. The chain couples TRBV10-3 to TRBJ2-1, with 13 nucleotides matching TRBD2. Germline CDR1 is ENHRY and CDR2 is SYGVKD. The CDR3 sequence is 13 residues long. The V gene end was trimmed by 11 bases and the J gene end by 8 bases; junction bases not matched to a gene: 6. CDR3 amino acids: CALRTSGRDEQFF. DNA for the CDR3: TGTGCCTTGAGGACTAGCGGGAGAGATGAGCAGTTCTTC.